Listed below are T cell receptor beta chains from one sample, sequenced in a study of T cells in localized non-small cell lung cancer. Method: immunoSEQ multiplex PCR; TCRdb's copy keeps in-frame clones and lacks some. The sample records just over 20,000 clones, more than 70% being singletons. This specimen was PBMCs, taken before any cancer treatment. All receptors derive from a woman aged 35 to 75 with stage II squamous cell lung carcinoma. CDR3s include the opening cysteine and the closing phenylalanine or tryptophan. D genes are given only for firm matches. Clone size is not always given. Where it is, it says once, few, many or a class for expanded clones.

CDR3 DNA	CDR3 protein	clone size	CDR3 length	D gene	V gene	J gene
TGTGCCAGCAGTAGGGGCAGTGAAGCTTTCTTT	CASSRGSEAFF	few	11	-	TRBV6-6	TRBJ1-1
TGTGCCAGCAGACGGACTAGCGGTAAAGTTGCGGATACGCAGTATTTT	CASRRTSGKVADTQYF	-	16	TRBD2	TRBV7-2	TRBJ2-3
TGTGCCAGCAGCCTAGACCCTACGAACACCGGGGAGCTGTTTTTT	CASSLDPTNTGELFF	-	15	-	TRBV6-5	TRBJ2-2
TGTGCCAGCAGGGTGTCAGGAGGGGGAAGCACCGGGGAGCTGTTTTTT	CASRVSGGGSTGELFF	-	16	-	TRBV25-1	TRBJ2-2
TGTGCCAGCAGCCCCCGCCCGGGACGCCCGTACGAGCAGTACTTC	CASSPRPGRPYEQYF	-	15	-	TRBV6-5	TRBJ2-7
TGTGCCAGCAGACAGTTCTACGAGCAGTACTTC	CASRQFYEQYF	-	11	-	TRBV7-3	TRBJ2-7
TGTGCCAGCAGTCAAGCCCATTATAGCTCCTACAATGAGCAGTTCTTC	CASSQAHYSSYNEQFF	-	16	-	TRBV25-1	TRBJ2-1
TGTGCCAGCAGCCAAGATCTGGGTCCCGAGGGCACTGAAGCTTTCTTT	CASSQDLGPEGTEAFF	-	16	-	TRBV4-2	TRBJ1-1
TGTGCTAGTGGTTTGGGAATGACAGGGGGAAACATTCAGTACTTC	CASGLGMTGGNIQYF	-	15	TRBD1	TRBV12-5	TRBJ2-4
TGTGCCAGCAGCACCCCGGGACTAGCGGCGCGAGACTCCTACGAGCAGTACTTC	CASSTPGLAARDSYEQYF	-	18	TRBD2	TRBV28	TRBJ2-7
TGTGCCAGCAGGCAATCCTCGACGGGCTCTAACACCTTC	CASRQSSTGSNTF	-	13	-	TRBV11-2	TRBJ1-2
TGTGCCTGGACCCCGACAGTTCAGCCACCCCTCCACTTT	CAWTPTVQPPLHF	-	13	-	TRBV30	TRBJ1-6
TGTGCCAGCAGCCACCTCTCCCCCCGACAGGCCGGGGGCCCTGAAGCTTTCTTT	CASSHLSPRQAGGPEAFF	-	18	-	TRBV14	TRBJ1-1
TGTGCCAGCAGCTTACGGGGACCCCAGGAGGATACGCAGTATTTT	CASSLRGPQEDTQYF	-	15	-	TRBV7-9	TRBJ2-3
TGTGCTAGTGGTCCGCCCTCTATTAACTATGGCTACACCTTC	CASGPPSINYGYTF	-	14	-	TRBV12-5	TRBJ1-2
TGTGCCAGCAGTTTAACTGGCGGGACCTACAATGAGCAGTTCTTC	CASSLTGGTYNEQFF	-	15	-	TRBV25-1	TRBJ2-1
TGTGCCAGTGGGGACCCGCAGGGTACGCAGTATTTT	CASGDPQGTQYF	-	12	-	TRBV19	TRBJ2-3